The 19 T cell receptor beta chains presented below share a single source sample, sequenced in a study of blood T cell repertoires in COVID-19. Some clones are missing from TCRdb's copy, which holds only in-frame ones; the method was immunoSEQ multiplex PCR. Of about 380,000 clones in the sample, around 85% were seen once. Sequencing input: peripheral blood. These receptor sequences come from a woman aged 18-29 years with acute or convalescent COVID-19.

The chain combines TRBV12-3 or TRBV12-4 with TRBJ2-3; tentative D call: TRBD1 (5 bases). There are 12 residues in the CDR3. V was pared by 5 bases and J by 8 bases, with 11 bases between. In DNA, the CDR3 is TGTGCCAGCAGTCGGTTCAGGGCTACGCAGTATTTT. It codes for CASSRFRATQYF.

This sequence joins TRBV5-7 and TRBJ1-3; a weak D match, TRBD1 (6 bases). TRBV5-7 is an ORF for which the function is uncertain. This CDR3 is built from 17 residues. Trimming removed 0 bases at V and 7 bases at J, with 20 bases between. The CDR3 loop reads CASSLAGRGQPGNTIYF. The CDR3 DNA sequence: TGTGCCAGCAGCTTGGCCGGACGGGGACAACCGGGGAACACCATATATTTT.

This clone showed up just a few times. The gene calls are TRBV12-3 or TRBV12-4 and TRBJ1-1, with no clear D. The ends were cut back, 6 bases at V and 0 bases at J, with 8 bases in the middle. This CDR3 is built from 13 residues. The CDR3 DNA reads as TGTGCCAGCAGCGGGTACTTGAACACTGAAGCTTTCTTT. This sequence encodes CASSGYLNTEAFF.

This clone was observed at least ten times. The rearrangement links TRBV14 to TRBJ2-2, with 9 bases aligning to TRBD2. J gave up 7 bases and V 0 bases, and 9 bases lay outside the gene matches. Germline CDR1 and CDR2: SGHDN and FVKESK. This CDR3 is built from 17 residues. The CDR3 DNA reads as TGTGCCAGCAGCCAAGATAAACGCGGGAGGGCCAGCGGGGAGCTGTTTTTT. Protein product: CASSQDKRGRASGELFF.

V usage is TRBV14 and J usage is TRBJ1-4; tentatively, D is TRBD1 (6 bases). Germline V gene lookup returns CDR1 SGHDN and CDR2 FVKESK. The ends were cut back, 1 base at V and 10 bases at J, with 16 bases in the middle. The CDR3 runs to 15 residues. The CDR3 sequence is CASSQAGDNWGKLFF. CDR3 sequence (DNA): TGTGCCAGCAGCCAAGCCGGGGACAACTGGGGAAAACTGTTTTTT.

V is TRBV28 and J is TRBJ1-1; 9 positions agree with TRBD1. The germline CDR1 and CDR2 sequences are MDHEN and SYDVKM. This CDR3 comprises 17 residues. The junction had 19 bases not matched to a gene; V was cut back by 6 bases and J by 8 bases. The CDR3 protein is CASSQPGQGLGRSEAFF. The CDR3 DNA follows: TGTGCCAGCAGCCAGCCTGGACAGGGGCTCGGCCGATCAGAAGCTTTCTTT.

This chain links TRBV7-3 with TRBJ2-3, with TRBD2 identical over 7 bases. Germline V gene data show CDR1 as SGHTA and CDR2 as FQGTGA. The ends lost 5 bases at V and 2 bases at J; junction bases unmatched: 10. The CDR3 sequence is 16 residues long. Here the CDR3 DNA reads TGTGCCAGCAGCCCCACCGGGAGCGGGACCACAGATACGCAGTATTTT. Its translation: CASSPTGSGTTDTQYF.

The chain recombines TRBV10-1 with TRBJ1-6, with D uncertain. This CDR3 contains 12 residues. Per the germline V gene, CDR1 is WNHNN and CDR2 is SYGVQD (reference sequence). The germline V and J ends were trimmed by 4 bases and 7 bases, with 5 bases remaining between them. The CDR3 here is CASSAENSPLHF. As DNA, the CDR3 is TGCGCCAGCAGTGCGGAGAATTCACCCCTCCACTTT.

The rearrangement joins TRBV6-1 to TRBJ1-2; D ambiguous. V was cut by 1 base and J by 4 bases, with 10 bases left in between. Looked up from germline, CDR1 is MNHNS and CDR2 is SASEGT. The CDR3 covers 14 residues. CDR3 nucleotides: TGTGCCAGCAGTGAAGGGGCGCGTGGCTATGGCTACACCTTC. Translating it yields CASSEGARGYGYTF.

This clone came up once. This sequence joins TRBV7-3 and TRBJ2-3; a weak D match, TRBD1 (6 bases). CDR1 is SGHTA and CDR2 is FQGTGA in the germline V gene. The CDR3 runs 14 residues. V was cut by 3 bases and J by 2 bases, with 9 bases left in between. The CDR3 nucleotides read TGTGCCAGCAGCTTGGACAGTCACACAGATACGCAGTATTTT. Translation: CASSLDSHTDTQYF.

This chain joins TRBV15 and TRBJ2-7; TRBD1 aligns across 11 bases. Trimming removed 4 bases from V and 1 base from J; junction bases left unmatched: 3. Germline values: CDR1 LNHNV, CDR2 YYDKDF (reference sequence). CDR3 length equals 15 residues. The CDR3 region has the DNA TGTGCCACCAGCACAGGGACAGGGGGGTCCTACGAGCAGTACTTC. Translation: CATSTGTGGSYEQYF.

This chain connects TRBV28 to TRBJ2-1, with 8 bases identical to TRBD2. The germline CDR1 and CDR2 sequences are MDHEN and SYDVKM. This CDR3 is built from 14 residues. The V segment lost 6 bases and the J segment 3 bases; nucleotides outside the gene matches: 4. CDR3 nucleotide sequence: TGTGCCAGCAGACCCGGGACTAGCTACAATGAGCAGTTCTTC. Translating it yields CASRPGTSYNEQFF.

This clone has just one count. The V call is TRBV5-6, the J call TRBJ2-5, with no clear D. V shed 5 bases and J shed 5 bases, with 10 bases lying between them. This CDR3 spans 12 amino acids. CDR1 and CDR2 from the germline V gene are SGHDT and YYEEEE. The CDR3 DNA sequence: TGTGCCAGCAGTTACCCGCGGGAGACCCAGTACTTC. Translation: CASSYPRETQYF.

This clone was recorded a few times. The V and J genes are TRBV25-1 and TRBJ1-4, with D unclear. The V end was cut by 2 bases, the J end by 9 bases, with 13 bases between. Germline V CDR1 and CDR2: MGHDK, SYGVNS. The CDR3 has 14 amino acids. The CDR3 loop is CASSELTSQKKLFF. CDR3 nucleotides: TGTGCCAGCAGTGAACTAACTTCCCAAAAAAAACTGTTTTTT.

CDR3 in DNA: TGTGCCAGCAGCCTCCAGGTGGGCAGCAACTATGGCTACACCTTC. Its protein is CASSLQVGSNYGYTF. The V gene is TRBV7-6, the J gene TRBJ1-2; D is unresolved. Germline CDR1 and CDR2: SGHVS and FNYEAQ. The V gene lost 5 bases and the J gene lost 2 bases, with 15 bases spanning the gap. The CDR3 has 15 amino acids.

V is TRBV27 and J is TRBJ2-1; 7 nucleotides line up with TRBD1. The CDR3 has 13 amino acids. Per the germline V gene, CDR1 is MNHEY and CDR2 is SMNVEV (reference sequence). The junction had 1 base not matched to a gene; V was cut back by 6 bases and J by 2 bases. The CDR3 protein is CASRDRTYNEQFF. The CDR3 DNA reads TGTGCCAGCAGGGACAGGACCTACAATGAGCAGTTCTTC.

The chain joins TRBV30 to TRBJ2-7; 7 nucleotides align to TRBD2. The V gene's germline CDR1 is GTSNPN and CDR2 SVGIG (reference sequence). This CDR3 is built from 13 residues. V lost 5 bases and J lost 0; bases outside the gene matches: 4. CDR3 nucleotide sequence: TGTGCCTGGCTGGGGGGGAGCTCCTACGAGCAGTACTTC. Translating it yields CAWLGGSSYEQYF.

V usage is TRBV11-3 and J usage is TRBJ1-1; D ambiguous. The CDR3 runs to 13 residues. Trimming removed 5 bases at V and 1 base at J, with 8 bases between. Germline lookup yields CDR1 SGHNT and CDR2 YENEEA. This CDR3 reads CASSLTGNTEAFF. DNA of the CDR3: TGTGCCAGCAGCCTGACGGGGAACACTGAAGCTTTCTTT. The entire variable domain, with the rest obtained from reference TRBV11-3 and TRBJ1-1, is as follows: EAGVVQSPRYKIIEKKQPVAFWCNPISGHNTLYWYLQNLGQGPELLIRYENEEAVDDSQLPKDRFSAERLKGVDSTLKIQPAELGDSAVYLCASSLTGNTEAFFGQGTRLTVV.

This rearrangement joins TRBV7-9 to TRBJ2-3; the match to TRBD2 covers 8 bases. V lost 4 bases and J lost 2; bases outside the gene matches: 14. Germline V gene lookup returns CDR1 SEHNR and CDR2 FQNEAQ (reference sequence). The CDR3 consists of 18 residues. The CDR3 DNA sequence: TGTGCCAGCAGCTCAGCTACCGGCGCGGGGGGACTCACAGATACGCAGTATTTT. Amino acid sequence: CASSSATGAGGLTDTQYF.